This T cell receptor beta chain is drawn from a study of kidney transplant recipient with SARS-CoV-2 infection. TCRdb ran MiXCR on the reads and lists one entry per CDR3 protein. This table holds about 240,000 distinct CDR3 sequences, 25% to 30% found once. Germline trimming cut 2 bases from V and 4 bases from J; bases unmatched to any gene: 3. The V gene's germline CDR1 is KGHSH and CDR2 LQKENI. The CDR3 is 14 amino acids. Source: a blood sample, taken at baseline and on day 111 from a kidney transplant recipient. This chain joins TRBV18 and TRBJ2-5; 8 bases match TRBD1. The origin of this receptor is a young adult male patient who had COVID-19 and was a kidney transplant recipient. Some T cells may originate from the graft donor. CDR3 coding DNA: TGTGCCAGCTCACCAGGGACAGGAAGAGAGACCCAGTACTTC. Protein sequence: CASSPGTGRETQYF.